Listed below are T cell receptor beta chains from one sample, sequenced in a study of blood T cell repertoires in COVID-19. Clones were read by immunoSEQ multiplex PCR, and TCRdb kept only the in-frame ones, dropping some. The table has roughly 280,000 clones, roughly 90% seen once. The source material was peripheral blood. Receptor source: a man aged 45-65 years with acute or convalescent COVID-19. Both conserved end residues are part of each CDR3. D genes are given only for firm matches. For some rows the clone size is stated as once, few or many, or as a class when expanded; others skip it.

len | d_gene | abundance | j_gene | v_gene | CDR3nt | CDR3aa
14 | TRBD2 | - | TRBJ2-1 | TRBV27 | TGTGCCAGCAGTTTGGCTAGCGGGGTCGATGAGCAGTTCTTC | CASSLASGVDEQFF
15 | - | once | TRBJ2-7 | TRBV13 | TGTGCCAGCAGCTTAGGCTACAGGGAGAGCCACGAGCAGTACTTC | CASSLGYRESHEQYF
16 | TRBD2 | - | TRBJ2-1 | TRBV5-1 | TGCGCCAGCAGCTTGGCGGGTAGCGGGAGGTACAATGAGCAGTTCTTC | CASSLAGSGRYNEQFF
11 | - | - | TRBJ2-5 | TRBV29-1 | TGCAGCGTTGCTCTACAAGAGACCCAGTACTTC | CSVALQETQYF
16 | - | - | TRBJ1-4 | TRBV12-5 | TGTGCTAGTGGTCCGGGGACTGCAGCAACTAATGAAAAACTGTTTTTT | CASGPGTAATNEKLFF
12 | TRBD1 | - | TRBJ1-2 | TRBV2 | TGTGCCAACTTACAGGGGGGGTATGGCTACACCTTC | CANLQGGYGYTF
12 | - | - | TRBJ1-1 | TRBV7-9 | TGTGCCAGCCGAGACAGGAACACTGAAGCTTTCTTT | CASRDRNTEAFF
15 | - | few | TRBJ1-6 | TRBV4-1 | TGCGCCAGCAGCCAAGTAGCGGTCTATAATTCACCCCTCCACTTT | CASSQVAVYNSPLHF
16 | TRBD2 | - | TRBJ2-2 | TRBV11-2 | TGTGCCAGCAGCTTAGGAAGCGGGGGGAGTACCGGGGAGCTGTTTTTT | CASSLGSGGSTGELFF
14 | - | few | TRBJ2-2 | TRBV5-1 | TGCGCCAGCAGCTTCACGGGTGTCACCGGGGAGCTGTTTTTT | CASSFTGVTGELFF
12 | - | - | TRBJ1-6 | TRBV3-1/TRBV3-2 | TGTGCCAGCAGCCAGGGAGGTTGGACCCTCCACTTT | CASSQGGWTLHF
13 | - | - | TRBJ1-4 | TRBV7-2 | TGTGCCAGCAGCTTTCGGGGGGATGAAAAACTGTTTTTT | CASSFRGDEKLFF
15 | TRBD1 | - | TRBJ1-5 | TRBV19 | TGTGCCAGTAGCACGACAGGGTGGAGCAATCAGCCCCAGCATTTT | CASSTTGWSNQPQHF
13 | - | - | TRBJ1-2 | TRBV30 | TGTGCCTGGAAAAGGGGCCGAGTCCATGGCTACACCTTC | CAWKRGRVHGYTF
19 | - | once | TRBJ2-7 | TRBV7-9 | TGTGCCAGCAGCTTAGGCCGCCCGGGTAGGTTGTCGGGGTTGTACGAGCAGTACTTC | CASSLGRPGRLSGLYEQYF
16 | - | - | TRBJ1-3 | TRBV10-3 | TGTGCCATCAGTGATGCAGGGAGGATCTCTGGAAACACCATATATTTT | CAISDAGRISGNTIYF
15 | - | - | TRBJ1-2 | TRBV5-1 | TGCGCCAGCAGCGGAGGGACGGGGCGTAACTATGGCTACACCTTC | CASSGGTGRNYGYTF
13 | - | - | TRBJ1-2 | TRBV9 | TGTGCCAGCAGCGTAGCCTTGAGCTATGGCTACACCTTC | CASSVALSYGYTF
13 | - | - | TRBJ1-5 | TRBV19 | TGTGCCAGTAGTGGGGGCGGGGGGCAGCCCCAGCATTTT | CASSGGGGQPQHF
13 | - | once | TRBJ1-5 | TRBV3-1/TRBV3-2 | TGTGCCAGCAGCCTTGCGTGGGGCCAGCCCCAGCATTTT | CASSLAWGQPQHF
13 | - | - | TRBJ2-2 | TRBV7-3 | TGTGCCAGCAGCTTAATGAGGGACGGGGAGCTGTTTTTT | CASSLMRDGELFF
12 | - | - | TRBJ2-7 | TRBV20-1 | TGCAGTGCTAGTTTACAGGGCGATGAGCAGTACTTC | CSASLQGDEQYF
14 | TRBD1 | once | TRBJ2-7 | TRBV7-2 | TGTGCCAGCAGCCTCGGACAGGGGGCCCACGAGCAGTACTTC | CASSLGQGAHEQYF